Below, 23 T cell receptor beta chains from the same sample are listed, as sequenced in a study of vaccination and CD4 T cells after COVID-19. Treatment given: roughly 10-day PBMC culture with coronavirus spike peptide pools or control peptides (ViraFEST assay). The antigens of these receptors remain unknown. The Oncomine TCR Beta short-read assay sequenced DNA from cultured CD4+ T cells. TCRdb itself ran the PCR reads through MiXCR, one entry per CDR3 protein. The data contain approximately 13,000 distinct CDR3 sequences, approximately 49% of them singletons. Material: CD4+ T cells from blood, cultured in vitro, obtained before SARS-CoV-2 vaccination. Every receptor here comes from a human donor who had recovered from COVID-19.

A few counts support this clonotype. The chain joins TRBV19 to TRBJ1-1; 7 nucleotides match TRBD1. The CDR3 consists of 13 residues. Trimming took 5 bases from V and 6 from J; bases not matched to a gene: 6. Germline loops: CDR1 LNHDA, CDR2 SQIVND (reference sequence). The CDR3 reads CASSLTGTAEAFF. DNA of the CDR3: TGTGCCAGTAGTTTGACAGGGACCGCTGAAGCTTTCTTT.

This chain links TRBV20-1 with TRBJ2-2, with a weak D call TRBD1 (5 bases). Germline assignment: CDR1 DFQATT and CDR2 SNEGSKA (reference sequence). The ends were cut back, 2 bases at V and 7 bases at J, with 11 bases in the middle. CDR3 size: 13 residues. The CDR3 nucleotides are TGCAGTGCTAGATCGCGACAGAACGGGGAGCTGTTTTTT. Its protein product is CSARSRQNGELFF.

The chain recombines TRBV20-1 with TRBJ1-2; no clear D gene. Trimming pared 4 bases from V and 13 bases from J, leaving 19 bases between. The germline V gene has CDR1 DFQATT and CDR2 SNEGSKA (reference sequence). The CDR3 length is 12 residues. The CDR3 loop reads CSATTNLWDPTF. For the CDR3, the DNA is TGCAGTGCTACAACAAACCTCTGGGATCCCACCTTC.

In this sample, this clonotype is medium-sized. CDR3 protein: CASSMTSGSGKTQYF. The CDR3 nucleotides read TGTGCCAGCAGTATGACTAGCGGGAGTGGAAAGACCCAGTACTTC. The rearrangement links TRBV12-3 or TRBV12-4 to TRBJ2-5, with TRBD2 matching 12 bases. Germline trimming cut 5 bases from V and 6 bases from J; bases unmatched to any gene: 7. This CDR3 region has 15 residues.

CDR3 sequence reads: CASSVMDRPYNEQFF. As DNA, the CDR3 is TGTGCCAGCAGCGTTATGGACAGGCCCTACAATGAGCAGTTCTTC. The chain combines TRBV9 with TRBJ2-1; 7 bases map to TRBD1. Germline V gene sequence: CDR1 SGDLS, CDR2 YYNGEE. The CDR3 sequence is 15 residues long. J gave up 2 bases and V 2 bases, and 4 bases lay outside the gene matches.

This clonotype was observed a handful of times. The CDR3 DNA is TGTGCCAGCAGCAAAGGGAGGGGGGATGAAGCTTTCTTT. Translation gives CASSKGRGDEAFF. The chain uses TRBV21-1 and TRBJ1-1; the table's D call of TRBD1 was not tested on the DNA. TRBV21-1 is reported as a pseudogene. This CDR3 contains 13 residues.

The V gene is TRBV6-2 or TRBV6-3, the J gene TRBJ2-7; TRBD2 aligns across 8 bases. The germline V gene has CDR1 MNHEY and CDR2 SVGEGT. This CDR3 spans 12 amino acids. V lost 8 bases, J lost 6 bases, and 6 bases stayed unmatched. CDR3 loop: CASSRGGTEQYF. The CDR3, as DNA: TGTGCCAGCTCCCGGGGGGGTACCGAGCAGTACTTC.

The V call is TRBV25-1, the J call TRBJ2-5; D is tentatively TRBD1 or TRBD2 (6 bases each). Germline CDR1 is MGHDK and CDR2 is SYGVNS. Trimming left V 6 bases short and J 5 bases short, with 16 bases between. This CDR3 spans 14 amino acids. Written as DNA, the CDR3 is TGTGCCAGCAGGAGGGGGGAGGCGAGGGAGACCCAGTACTTC. This gives the protein CASRRGEARETQYF.

The J gene is TRBJ2-5, the V gene TRBV7-9; weak D call: TRBD2 (5 bases). Germline assignment: CDR1 SEHNR and CDR2 FQNEAQ (reference sequence). Deletions cut 1 base from V and 1 base from J, with 19 bases between. The CDR3 has 18 residues. This CDR3 is CASSLDWTGSTSQETQYF. The CDR3 coding sequence is TGTGCCAGCAGCTTAGACTGGACGGGGAGTACCTCCCAAGAGACCCAGTACTTC. The full variable domain, rest sourced from reference TRBV7-9 and TRBJ2-5, is DTGVSQNPRHKITKRGQNVTFRCDPISEHNRLYWYRQTLGQGPEFLTYFQNEAQLEKSRLLSDRFSAERPKGSFSTLEIQRTEQGDSAMYLCASSLDWTGSTSQETQYFGPGTRLLVL.

The V gene is TRBV28, the J gene TRBJ1-1; weak D call: TRBD1 (5 bases). V was clipped by 6 bases and J by 4 bases, with 15 bases between them. The CDR3 consists of 14 residues. Germline lookup yields CDR1 MDHEN and CDR2 SYDVKM. This CDR3 is CASRTPGRITEAFF. CDR3 bases: TGTGCCAGCAGGACACCGGGACGGATCACTGAAGCTTTCTTT. Full variable domain (remainder filled in from reference TRBV28 and TRBJ1-1): DVKVTQSSRYLVKRTGEKVFLECVQDMDHENMFWYRQDPGLGLRLIYFSYDVKMKEKGDIPEGYSVSREKKERFSLILESASTNQTSMYLCASRTPGRITEAFFGQGTRLTVV.

The CDR3 sequence is CATSVGRLQVIANEQFF. CDR3 DNA sequence: TGTGCCACCAGCGTAGGCAGATTACAGGTTATCGCGAATGAGCAGTTCTTC. The chain has TRBV15 and TRBJ2-1; D is possibly TRBD1 (5 bases). This CDR3 comprises 17 residues. Trimming left V 5 bases short and J 7 bases short, with 24 bases between. The germline gives CDR1 LNHNV, CDR2 YYDKDF (reference sequence).

This clonotype has a handful of counts. The CDR3 region has the DNA TGTGCCAGCAGCTTTAGACCGAGTGAGACCCAGTACTTC. It specifies CASSFRPSETQYF. The rearrangement links TRBV7-7 to TRBJ2-5; no reliable D call. The length of the CDR3 is 13 residues. The germline V and J ends were trimmed by 3 bases and 5 bases, with 10 bases remaining between them. The germline gives CDR1 SSHAT, CDR2 FNYEAQ (reference sequence).

J is TRBJ1-2 and V is TRBV6-1; possible D gene TRBD1, 6 bases. Germline V gene lookup returns CDR1 MNHNS and CDR2 SASEGT. V lost 6 bases and J lost 0, with 17 bases in between. This CDR3 spans 16 amino acids. CDR3 sequence reads: CASSIRGGASNYGYTF. CDR3 nucleotides: TGTGCCAGCAGCATTCGGGGGGGGGCTTCTAACTATGGCTACACCTTC.

This clonotype has only a few counts. The chain employs TRBV7-8 and TRBJ1-2; tentatively, D is TRBD1 (5 bases). The CDR3 length is 15 residues. From germline, CDR1 is SGHVS and CDR2 FQNEAQ. The ends were cut back, 5 bases at V and 4 bases at J, with 17 bases in the middle. The CDR3 bases are TGTGCCAGCAGCCAAGGGGTGGCGTCTGCCTATGGCTACACCTTC. It is translated as CASSQGVASAYGYTF.

This chain joins TRBV5-6 and TRBJ2-1; 11 bases are shared with TRBD1. CDR3 length: 17 residues. V dropped 4 bases and J dropped 5; count of bases not matched to a gene: 11. Germline assignment: CDR1 SGHDT and CDR2 YYEEEE. The CDR3 nucleotides are TGTGCCAGCAGCGCCGACTTTGGACAGGGGGCTGACAATGAGCAGTTCTTC. Protein: CASSADFGQGADNEQFF.

V gene TRBV28 combines with J gene TRBJ1-6; 10 bases align to TRBD1. Germline loops: CDR1 MDHEN, CDR2 SYDVKM. The CDR3 consists of 18 residues. Trimming took 5 bases from V and 10 from J; bases not matched to a gene: 17. The CDR3 here is CASSMAGQGFSGGSPLHF. CDR3 DNA sequence: TGTGCCAGCAGTATGGCGGGACAGGGGTTCTCAGGAGGATCACCCCTCCACTTT.

This chain links TRBV24-1 with TRBJ2-1, with TRBD2 matching over 11 bases. V trimming: 3 bases; J trimming: 8 bases; junction bases outside the gene matches: 5. CDR1 is KGHDR, CDR2 SFDVKD, per germline. There are 15 residues in the CDR3. In nucleotides, the CDR3 is TGTGCCACCAGTGATACTAGCGGGAGAAGAGATGAGCAGTTCTTC. Residues: CATSDTSGRRDEQFF.

This chain joins TRBV6-1 and TRBJ1-5; the match to TRBD1 covers 7 bases. Germline V gives CDR1 MNHNS, CDR2 SASEGT. V dropped 5 bases and J dropped 2; count of bases not matched to a gene: 12. This CDR3 is built from 17 residues. The CDR3 reads CASSPTTQGGGNQPQHF. The DNA of the CDR3 is TGTGCCAGCAGTCCGACTACCCAGGGGGGGGGCAATCAGCCCCAGCATTTT.

This clonotype was counted a single time. The chain combines TRBV2 with TRBJ2-5; D gene unclear. Trimming took off 7 bases at V and 1 base at J, with 10 bases between the two ends. This CDR3 region has 13 residues. From germline, CDR1 is SNHLY and CDR2 FYNNEI. CDR3 sequence: CASTWALQETQYF. The CDR3 bases are TGTGCCAGCACCTGGGCCCTCCAAGAGACCCAGTACTTC.

CDR3 protein: CASGSGGRETQYF. The CDR3 DNA sequence: TGTGCCAGCGGATCGGGGGGAAGGGAGACCCAGTACTTC. The V call is TRBV7-2, the J call TRBJ2-5; 7 bases match TRBD2. CDR3 size: 13 residues. Germline V lookup: CDR1 SGHTA, CDR2 FQGNSA. V shed 8 bases, J shed 5 bases, and the junction held 8 bases outside the gene matches.

The chain has TRBV5-1 and TRBJ2-3; possibly TRBD1 for D (7 bases). Germline V CDR1 and CDR2: SGHRS, YFSETQ. Trimming removed 5 bases at V and 0 bases at J, with 19 bases between. This CDR3 comprises 17 residues. The CDR3: CASRLYRQGGSTDTQYF. CDR3 coding DNA: TGCGCCAGCAGATTATATAGGCAGGGGGGAAGCACAGATACGCAGTATTTT.

The rearrangement uses TRBV19 and TRBJ1-1; possibly TRBD1 for D (6 bases). Germline CDR1 is LNHDA and CDR2 is SQIVND (reference sequence). With 5 bases removed from V and 0 bases from J, the gap between germline ends came to 10 bases. This CDR3 contains 14 residues. CDR3 bases: TGTGCCAGTAGTCCCACAGGGATGAACACTGAAGCTTTCTTT. Translated: CASSPTGMNTEAFF.

The rearrangement joins TRBV7-9 to TRBJ2-5; D is ambiguous. V was cut by 2 bases and J by 3 bases, with 1 base left in between. This CDR3 region has 11 residues. The germline V gene encodes CDR1 SEHNR and CDR2 FQNEAQ (reference sequence). The CDR3 coding sequence is TGTGCCAGCAGCTTAAAAGAGACCCAGTACTTC. Encoded protein: CASSLKETQYF.